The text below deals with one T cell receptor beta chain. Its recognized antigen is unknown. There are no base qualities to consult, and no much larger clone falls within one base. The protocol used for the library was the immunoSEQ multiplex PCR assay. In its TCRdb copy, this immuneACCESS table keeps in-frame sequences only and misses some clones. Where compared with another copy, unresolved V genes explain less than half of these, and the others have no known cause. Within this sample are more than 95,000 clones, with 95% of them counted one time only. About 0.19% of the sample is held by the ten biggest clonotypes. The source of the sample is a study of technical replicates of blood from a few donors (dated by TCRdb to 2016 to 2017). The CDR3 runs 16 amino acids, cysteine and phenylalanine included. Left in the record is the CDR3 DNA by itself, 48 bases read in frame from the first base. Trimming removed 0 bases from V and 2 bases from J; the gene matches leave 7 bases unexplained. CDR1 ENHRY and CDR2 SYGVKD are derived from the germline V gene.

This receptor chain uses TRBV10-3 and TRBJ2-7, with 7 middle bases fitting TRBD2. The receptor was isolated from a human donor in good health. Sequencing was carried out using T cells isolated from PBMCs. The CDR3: CAISESVGLETYEQYF. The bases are TGTGCCATCAGTGAGTCCGTCGGACTAGAAACCTACGAGCAGTACTTC.